The entry below gives a single T cell receptor (beta chain) sequence along with its context. This CDR3 contains 14 residues. The V and J ends lost 4 bases and 9 bases, in that order; junction bases with no gene match: 7. The V gene's germline CDR1 is LNHDA and CDR2 SQIVND (reference sequence). This record belongs to a study of blood T cell repertoires in COVID-19. Study-level background: Researchers got acute and convalescent COVID-19 samples from the United States, Italy and Spain. In each case, the material was cDNA or gDNA derived from T cells, B-cell-depleted T cells, or PBMCs.

Under the authors' procedure: Nucleated cell number was recorded as an estimate derived from reference gene primer amplification. This table comes from immunoSEQ multiplex PCR, and its TCRdb copy is limited to in-frame clones, with some not included. From that table come the V and J calls and clone size; the DNA was used to work out D and trimming. Counted here are about 380,000 clones, around 85% occurring once; the ten biggest clones make up roughly 3.6%. Sequences were obtained from peripheral blood. This sequence joins TRBV19 and TRBJ2-1; 9 nucleotides match TRBD2. The clonotype comes from a woman aged 18-29 years with acute or convalescent COVID-19. The CDR3 bases are TGTGCCAGTAGTAGAAGGGGACTAGCCCTTGAGCAGTTCTTC. Its protein product is CASSRRGLALEQFF.